The entry below describes one T cell receptor (beta chain). The data were taken from a study of blood T cell repertoires in COVID-19. Overall study: Samples of COVID-19 (acute and convalescent) were obtained from the United States, Italy and Spain. Sample material is recorded as cDNA or gDNA derived from T cells, B-cell-depleted T cells, or PBMCs.

Between the trimmed V and J ends, which lost 4 bases and 7 bases, there was a span of 14 bases. The CDR3 is made up of 15 amino acids. Germline V gene lookup returns CDR1 MDHEN and CDR2 SYDVKM. Study processing details: Amplification of reference gene primers was used by the study to estimate nucleated cell counts. TCRdb's copy holds only in-frame clones and misses some; the assay was immunoSEQ multiplex PCR. The V and J calls and the clone size are those of that table, but D and trimming were determined from the DNA. The data contain 150,000 to 200,000 clones, roughly 76% of them singletons. The sequence derives from a woman of 80 years or more with COVID-19, enrolled during active disease. The specimen sequenced was peripheral blood. The V call is TRBV28, the J call TRBJ1-6, with a weak D call TRBD1 (6 bases). The CDR3 protein is CASSSGQLMNSPLHF. CDR3 bases: TGTGCCAGCAGTTCCGGACAGCTTATGAATTCACCCCTCCACTTT.